The TCR beta chain under discussion was sequenced for a study of blood T cell repertoires in COVID-19. Turning to the study itself: There were acute and convalescent COVID-19 samples, and they came from the United States, Italy and Spain.

Cohort allocation depended upon clinical history that participants reported. Contact with a PCR-confirmed or clinician-diagnosed COVID-19 case occurred within 2 weeks of entry. In the authors' workflow: Estimated nucleated cell counts came from reference gene primer amplification. Clones were read by immunoSEQ multiplex PCR, and TCRdb kept only the in-frame ones, dropping some. That table supplies the V and J calls and clone size; D and trimming were determined from the DNA. The repertoire holds about 270,000 clones, approximately 90% seen once, with 2.8% in the top ten. The germline V gene has CDR1 KGHDR and CDR2 SFDVKD. V was cut by 0 bases and J by 5 bases, with 4 bases left in between. This CDR3 comprises 13 residues.

The genes are TRBV24-1 and TRBJ1-5, with D unclear. The sample taken for sequencing was PBMCs or T cells enriched from blood (not recorded which). The sequence was obtained from a man in his forties or fifties who had been exposed to COVID-19. This CDR3 reads CATSDLSYQPQHF. CDR3 nucleotide sequence: TGTGCCACCAGTGATTTGTCGTATCAGCCCCAGCATTTT.